Each of the 30 T cell receptor beta chains below was sequenced from the same sample in a study of T cells in Graves' hyperthyroidism and ophthalmopathy. The source material, RNA transcripts, was used to amplify TCR beta CDR3 regions. The TCR CDR3 was amplified in a first-round RT-PCR using the HTBI primer set. One entry per CDR3 protein results from TCRdb running MiXCR on the multiplex PCR reads. The profile shows hundreds of thousands of distinct CDR3 sequences, about 43% of them singletons. Sequencing was performed on peripheral blood or thyroid tissue (not recorded which). Receptor source: a woman in her late teens or twenties with Graves' hyperthyroidism.

This clonotype was counted a few times. V and J are TRBV29-1 and TRBJ1-1; D unresolved. The CDR3 has 14 residues. V lost 0 bases, J lost 3 bases, and 11 bases lay in between. Germline V gene data show CDR1 as SQVTM and CDR2 as ANQGSEA. The CDR3 coding sequence is TGCAGCGTTGAAGATCTGGGATTGGACACTGAAGCTTTCTTT. Translating it yields CSVEDLGLDTEAFF.

The gene calls are TRBV7-2 and TRBJ2-5; 8 bases are a match to TRBD2. Per the germline V gene, CDR1 is SGHTA and CDR2 is FQGNSA. The CDR3 covers 14 residues. Unmatched junction bases numbered 5, after V lost 4 bases and J lost 4 bases. The CDR3 bases are TGTGCCAGCAGCTCGCGGGAGGAAGGAGAGACCCAGTACTTC. This sequence encodes CASSSREEGETQYF.

The rearrangement links TRBV20-1 to TRBJ2-2, with TRBD2 matching 8 bases. CDR1 is DFQATT, CDR2 SNEGSKA, per germline (reference sequence). The length of the CDR3 is 14 residues. With 4 bases clipped from V and 7 bases from J, the junction kept 8 bases outside the gene matches. The CDR3 region has the DNA TGCAGTGCTACCCCCGGGACTAGGAGCGGGGAGCTGTTTTTT. Amino acid sequence: CSATPGTRSGELFF.

V gene TRBV29-1 combines with J gene TRBJ2-6, with a possible D match to TRBD1 (5 bases). Germline V gene lookup returns CDR1 SQVTM and CDR2 ANQGSEA. The V and J ends lost 8 bases and 2 bases respectively, with 13 bases between them. The CDR3 spans 14 residues. For the CDR3, the DNA is TGCAGCTTAGGCCAGGGCACTGGGGCCAACGTCCTGACTTTC. Protein product: CSLGQGTGANVLTF. The full variable domain, its missing parts supplied by reference TRBV29-1 and TRBJ2-6, is SAVISQKPSRDICQRGTSLTIQCQVDSQVTMMFWYRQQPGQSLTLIATANQGSEATYESGFVIDKFPISRPNLTFSTLTVSNMSPEDSSIYLCSLGQGTGANVLTFGAGSRLTVL.

V is TRBV19 and J is TRBJ2-7; 13 nucleotides line up with TRBD2. Germline-derived CDR1 and CDR2 are LNHDA and SQIVND (reference sequence). The CDR3 runs 16 residues. V was clipped by 5 bases and J by 4 bases; unmatched bases: 8. CDR3 loop: CASSAGTSGIEYEQYF. The CDR3 region has the DNA TGTGCCAGTAGTGCGGGGACTAGCGGGATTGAATACGAGCAGTACTTC.

At least ten counts were recorded for this clonotype. This chain links TRBV15 with TRBJ1-1, with no clear D. Trimming stripped 1 base from V and 3 bases from J, with 12 bases between. Germline assignment: CDR1 LNHNV and CDR2 YYDKDF (reference sequence). This CDR3 spans 15 amino acids. The CDR3 DNA reads as TGTGCCACCAGCAGAGTAGGGAACACCCACACTGAAGCTTTCTTT. Translation gives CATSRVGNTHTEAFF.

The gene calls are TRBV2 and TRBJ2-7; 9 nucleotides agree with TRBD2. This CDR3 is built from 17 residues. J gave up 4 bases and V 2 bases, and 12 bases lay outside the gene matches. CDR1 SNHLY and CDR2 FYNNEI come from the germline V gene. CDR3 nucleotide sequence: TGTGCCAGCAGTGAAACGCTCCGGGGTAGCGGGAGTTACGAGCAGTACTTC. Protein product: CASSETLRGSGSYEQYF. Together with reference TRBV2 and TRBJ2-7, the CDR3 gives the full variable domain: EPEVTQTPSHQVTQMGQEVILRCVPISNHLYFYWYRQILGQKVEFLVSFYNNEISEKSEIFDDQFSVERPDGSNFTLKIRSTKLEDSAMYFCASSETLRGSGSYEQYFGPGTRLTVT.

This clonotype was observed at least ten times. An end of the junction differs from the germline gene, which may be a read error. The chain joins TRBV5-1 to TRBJ2-6; no clear D. The CDR3 runs 13 residues. Germline V gene data show CDR1 as SGHRS and CDR2 as YFSETQ. The CDR3 here is CATALSGANVLTF. The CDR3 nucleotides read TGTGCCACCGCCCTCTCTGGGGCCAACGTCCTGACTTTC.

About this clonotype: This CDR3 is missing its conserved last phenylalanine or tryptophan, likely due to a read error. The chain carries TRBV10-3 and TRBJ1-5; D unclear. This CDR3 comprises 16 residues. In germline, CDR1 is ENHRY, CDR2 SYGVKD. For the CDR3, the DNA is TGTGCCATCAGTGAGTCGAAGCCCAGAGGCAATCAGCCTCAGCATCTT. Protein: CAISESKPRGNQPQHL.

CDR3 region: CASSQVQGMNTEAFF. CDR3 nucleotides: TGCGCCAGCAGCCAAGTACAGGGGATGAACACTGAAGCTTTCTTT. The chain recombines TRBV4-1 with TRBJ1-1; 7 bases line up with TRBD1. V trimming: 1 base; J trimming: 0 bases; junction bases outside the gene matches: 2. Germline CDR1 reads MGHRA; CDR2 reads YSYEKL. This CDR3 comprises 15 residues.

Note on this clonotype: A much larger clone lies a single base off, so this may be a read error. The genes are TRBV10-3 and TRBJ2-2; no reliable D call. This CDR3 has 13 residues. Trimming cost V 7 bases and J 1 base, with 7 bases left between them. Looked up from germline, CDR1 is ENHRY and CDR2 is SYGVKD. The CDR3 DNA follows: TGTGCCATCACTCGCCAGAACACCGGGGAGCTGTTTTTT. Its translation: CAITRQNTGELFF.

This clonotype showed up many times. V and J are TRBV14 and TRBJ1-2; D is uncertain. CDR1 and CDR2 (germline): SGHDN, FVKESK. The CDR3 totals 13 residues. V was pared by 1 base and J by 4 bases, with 7 bases between. CDR3 residues: CASSQGGTYGYTF. DNA of the CDR3: TGTGCCAGCAGCCAAGGAGGAACCTATGGCTACACCTTC.

On this clonotype: It may be a read error: a sequence one base away is much more abundant. The chain recombines TRBV10-3 with TRBJ2-7; D is possibly TRBD1 (6 bases). Deletions cut 8 bases from V and 3 bases from J, with 11 bases between. The CDR3 has 12 amino acids. CDR1 ENHRY and CDR2 SYGVKD come from the germline V gene. CDR3 bases: TGTGCCATCGGGGACACGAGCTACGAGCAGTACTTC. This codes for CAIGDTSYEQYF.

This clonotype was counted ten times or more. The chain recombines TRBV14 with TRBJ2-5; D is unclear. V was shortened by 3 bases and J by 3 bases, with 2 bases between the two germline ends. Looked up from germline, CDR1 is SGHDN and CDR2 is FVKESK. CDR3 length: 11 amino acids. The CDR3 sequence: CASSQEETQYF. The CDR3 bases are TGTGCCAGCAGCCAGGAAGAGACCCAGTACTTC.

This clonotype has just one count. A read error may produce the germline difference seen at one junction end. The chain has TRBV12-5 and TRBJ1-1, with 7 bases matching TRBD1. Per germline, CDR1 LGHNT and CDR2 FRNRAP. CDR3 length equals 12 residues. CDR3 DNA sequence: TGTGCTAGTGGTCGAGGGGGCACTGAAGCTTTCTTC. Residues: CASGRGGTEAFF.

The rearrangement joins TRBV7-9 to TRBJ2-3; 10 bases fit TRBD2. The length of the CDR3 is 13 residues. The trim removed 4 bases at V and 8 bases at J, leaving 3 bases unmatched. The germline V gene has CDR1 SEHNR and CDR2 FQNEAQ (reference sequence). The CDR3 DNA reads TGTGCCAGCAGCTCTAGCGGGAGTGGTACGCAGTATTTT. Its protein is CASSSSGSGTQYF.

The rearrangement joins TRBV20-1 to TRBJ2-5; TRBD1 matches at 11 bases. This CDR3 is 14 amino acids long. J was trimmed by 9 bases and V by 4 bases; bases with no gene match: 10. Germline V gene lookup returns CDR1 DFQATT and CDR2 SNEGSKA (reference sequence). CDR3 amino acids: CSANGQGAQQPQYF. CDR3 in DNA: TGCAGTGCTAACGGACAGGGGGCCCAGCAGCCCCAGTACTTC.

This clonotype was detected only a few times. The chain employs TRBV5-5 and TRBJ1-4, with 8 nucleotides matching TRBD1. V was clipped by 5 bases and J by 2 bases; unmatched bases: 5. From germline, CDR1 is SGHKS and CDR2 YYEKEE (reference sequence). CDR3 length: 15 residues. This chain's CDR3 is CASRSDRATNEKLFF. In DNA form, the CDR3 reads TGTGCCAGCAGATCGGACAGGGCCACTAATGAAAAACTGTTTTTT.

The V gene is TRBV9, the J gene TRBJ1-2; D possibly corresponds to TRBD1 (6 bases). This CDR3 contains 15 residues. V gave up 2 bases and J gave up 2 bases, with 13 bases separating them. Germline lookup yields CDR1 SGDLS and CDR2 YYNGEE. The CDR3 spells CASSVDDRQNYGYTF. DNA of the CDR3: TGTGCCAGCAGCGTTGATGACAGGCAAAACTATGGCTACACCTTC.

Concerning this clonotype itself: At one end the junction does not follow the germline gene, possibly because of a read error. The chain recombines TRBV10-3 with TRBJ2-7; D may be TRBD1 (5 bases). Germline V gene data show CDR1 as ENHRY and CDR2 as SYGVKD. The CDR3 totals 12 residues. As DNA, the CDR3 is TGTGCCAGCAGTTACGGCAGGGACGAGCAGTACTTC. Protein sequence: CASSYGRDEQYF.

The rearrangement links TRBV20-1 to TRBJ2-1; 7 bases map to TRBD2. The germline V gene encodes CDR1 DFQATT and CDR2 SNEGSKA (reference sequence). This CDR3 spans 13 amino acids. With 5 bases clipped from V and 7 bases from J, the junction kept 8 bases outside the gene matches. CDR3 sequence: CSAALGGGNEQFF. The DNA for the CDR3 is TGCAGTGCTGCCTTGGGGGGGGGGAATGAGCAGTTCTTC.

This clonotype was counted a few times. The chain uses TRBV6-4 and TRBJ1-1, with 8 bases lining up with TRBD1. The CDR3 is made up of 16 amino acids. With 2 bases clipped from V and 7 bases from J, the junction kept 12 bases outside the gene matches. Germline CDR1 MRHNA, CDR2 SNTAGT. This chain's CDR3 is CASSDEPGTGQNEAFF. CDR3 in DNA: TGTGCCAGCAGTGACGAACCCGGGACAGGACAGAATGAAGCTTTCTTT.

This clonotype was found many times. The chain carries TRBV2 and TRBJ2-7, with TRBD2 matching 11 bases. The CDR3 is made up of 15 amino acids. Trimming at V came to 6 bases and at J to 0 bases, leaving 4 bases not matched to a gene. Germline V lookup: CDR1 SNHLY, CDR2 FYNNEI. CDR3 sequence (DNA): TGTGCCAGCAGCTATAGCGGGAGGGCCTCCTACGAGCAGTACTTC. Its protein is CASSYSGRASYEQYF.

V usage is TRBV7-9 and J usage is TRBJ2-5, with TRBD2 identical over 9 bases. Germline lookup yields CDR1 SEHNR and CDR2 FQNEAQ (reference sequence). With V trimmed by 5 bases and J by 0 bases, 16 bases remained unmatched. The CDR3 consists of 19 residues. The CDR3 nucleotides read TGTGCCAGCAGCCAAGAATACGGACTAGCGCGGGGAGACCAAGAGACCCAGTACTTC. Protein product: CASSQEYGLARGDQETQYF.

The V call is TRBV7-2, the J call TRBJ2-5; D gene unclear. V dropped 0 bases and J dropped 0 bases, with 5 bases sitting between them. This CDR3 has 14 residues. Germline-derived CDR1 and CDR2 are SGHTA and FQGNSA. CDR3 coding DNA: TGTGCCAGCAGCTTAGCACCGAACCAAGAGACCCAGTACTTC. This translates into CASSLAPNQETQYF.

The chain employs TRBV9 and TRBJ2-7; 9 nucleotides align to TRBD1. V was pared by 4 bases and J by 3 bases, with 5 bases of the junction left unmatched. The germline V gene encodes CDR1 SGDLS and CDR2 YYNGEE. The CDR3 is 14 amino acids. CDR3 sequence (DNA): TGTGCCAGCAGCACGGACAGGGGCGTCTACGAGCAGTACTTC. Translating it yields CASSTDRGVYEQYF.

This clonotype occurred many times. The genes are TRBV20-1 and TRBJ2-5, with D maybe TRBD2 (5 bases). Germline CDR1 is DFQATT and CDR2 is SNEGSKA (reference sequence). The CDR3 is made up of 15 amino acids. V lost 3 bases, J lost 2 bases, and 16 bases lay in between. The CDR3 DNA reads TGCAGTGCTAGGGGCACTGGACTGGTTCAAGAGACCCAGTACTTC. Its translation: CSARGTGLVQETQYF.

V is TRBV29-1 and J is TRBJ2-7; the D call may be TRBD1 or TRBD2 (5 bases each). CDR1 SQVTM and CDR2 ANQGSEA come from the germline V gene. The CDR3 runs to 13 residues. Trimming pared 4 bases from V and 4 bases from J, leaving 14 bases between. In nucleotides, the CDR3 is TGCAGCGTTGTCCCGGGGCAGCCTTACGAGCAGTACTTC. It translates to CSVVPGQPYEQYF.

Ten or more counts support this clonotype. The chain joins TRBV7-2 to TRBJ1-2; the D gene is possibly TRBD1 (5 bases). V lost 3 bases, J lost 8 bases, and 16 bases lay in between. In germline, CDR1 is SGHTA, CDR2 FQGNSA. This CDR3 comprises 14 residues. The CDR3 DNA reads TGTGCCAGCAGCTTTCGACGGGACGGGGTCGGCTACACCTTC. Its protein is CASSFRRDGVGYTF.

V gene TRBV10-3 combines with J gene TRBJ1-3; 7 bases map to TRBD1. Germline CDR1 and CDR2: ENHRY and SYGVKD. This CDR3 has 15 amino acids. The J segment lost 6 bases and the V segment lost 2 bases, leaving 7 bases of the junction unmatched. The CDR3 coding sequence is TGTGCCATCAGTGAGGACAGGGATGAGGAAAACACCATATATTTT. This encodes CAISEDRDEENTIYF.